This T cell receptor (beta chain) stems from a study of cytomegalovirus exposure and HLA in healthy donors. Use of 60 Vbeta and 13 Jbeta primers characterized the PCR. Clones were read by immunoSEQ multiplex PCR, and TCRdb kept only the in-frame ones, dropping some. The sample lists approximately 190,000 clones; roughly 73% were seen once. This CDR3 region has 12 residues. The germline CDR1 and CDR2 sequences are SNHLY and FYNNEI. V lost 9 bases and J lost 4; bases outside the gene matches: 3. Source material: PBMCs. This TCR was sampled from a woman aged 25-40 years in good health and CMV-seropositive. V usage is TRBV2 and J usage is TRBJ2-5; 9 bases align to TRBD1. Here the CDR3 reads CARRQGGETQYF. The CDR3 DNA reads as TGTGCCAGACGACAGGGGGGAGAGACCCAGTACTTC.